These T cell receptor beta chains were read from a single sample in a study of blood T cell repertoires in COVID-19. Some clones are missing from TCRdb's copy, which holds only in-frame ones; the method was immunoSEQ multiplex PCR. The top ten hold 13% of the sample, which has 84,000 or so clones, more than 80% seen once. Material for sequencing was peripheral blood. All receptors come from a human donor in a cohort sampled during active COVID-19. CDR3s include the opening cysteine and the closing phenylalanine or tryptophan. Each record gives: V gene, J gene, clone size, D gene, CDR3 DNA, CDR3 protein. The D gene is left open where the match is weak. Only some rows state a clone size, as once, few, many or a class for expanded clones.

TRBV15	TRBJ1-4	-	TRBD1	TGTGCCACCAGCAGAGGTGGGACAGGTGCTTCTAATGAAAAACTGTTTTTT	CATSRGGTGASNEKLFF
TRBV5-1	TRBJ1-2	-	-	TGCGCCAGCAGCCCCGGGCAGGGTGAAGGCTACACCTTC	CASSPGQGEGYTF
TRBV5-1	TRBJ1-4	-	-	TGCGCCAGCAGCGAGGGTCCCACGGAGGAAAAACTGTTTTTT	CASSEGPTEEKLFF
TRBV19	TRBJ1-5	-	TRBD1	TGTGCCAGTAGTATAGTGGGACAGGGGATTAACGGCAATCAGCCCCAGCATTTT	CASSIVGQGINGNQPQHF
TRBV5-1	TRBJ2-6	-	-	TGCGCCAGCAGCAGAAGTACAGGGTCTGGGGCCAACGTCCTGACTTTC	CASSRSTGSGANVLTF
TRBV7-9	TRBJ2-5	few	-	TGTGCCAGCAGCTTAAATACTAGAAGGGAGACCCAGTACTTC	CASSLNTRRETQYF
TRBV4-3	TRBJ2-3	few	-	TGCGCCAGCAGCCAAGATCTGAGGACAGATACGCAGTATTTT	CASSQDLRTDTQYF
TRBV11-2	TRBJ2-5	-	-	TGTGCCAGCAGCCCAGGATGGGGACATCCAGCCGAGACCCAGTACTTC	CASSPGWGHPAETQYF
TRBV6-2/TRBV6-3	TRBJ1-1	-	-	TGTGCCAGCAGTTACGCCGACTACACTGAAGCTTTCTTT	CASSYADYTEAFF
TRBV15	TRBJ1-3	-	TRBD1	TGTGCCACCAGCAGAACAGGGGGCAGGGGAAACACCATATATTTT	CATSRTGGRGNTIYF
TRBV5-1	TRBJ2-7	few	TRBD2	TGCGCCAGCAGCTTGGTCGGGGGGGCCTCCTACGAGCAGTACTTC	CASSLVGGASYEQYF
TRBV27	TRBJ1-6	many	TRBD1	TGTGCCAGCAGTCCCGGACAGGGGGCAGGATCACCCCTCCACTTT	CASSPGQGAGSPLHF
TRBV5-1	TRBJ2-7	few	TRBD1	TGCGCCAGCAGCGGAGGGACAGGGGACGAGCAGTACTTC	CASSGGTGDEQYF
TRBV18	TRBJ1-6	-	TRBD1	TGTGCCAGCTCACCAGTTCCGGGACAGGGGAATTCACCCCTCCACTTT	CASSPVPGQGNSPLHF
TRBV5-1	TRBJ2-7	-	TRBD2	TGCGCCAGCAGCTTGGTACTAGCGGACTACGAGCAGTACTTC	CASSLVLADYEQYF
TRBV11-2	TRBJ1-1	-	-	TGTGCCAGCGACCCCCGGGGAGACACTGAAGCTTTCTTT	CASDPRGDTEAFF
TRBV3-1/TRBV3-2	TRBJ2-3	-	TRBD2	TGTGCCAGCGGATTGGGGGGGACCACAGATACGCAGTATTTT	CASGLGGTTDTQYF
TRBV18	TRBJ1-2	-	-	TGTGCCAGCTCACCACCGGGCTGGATGGACTATGGCTACACCTTC	CASSPPGWMDYGYTF
TRBV28	TRBJ1-6	few	-	TGTGCCAGCAGTTTGGTTAGGGGGAATTCACCCCTCCACTTT	CASSLVRGNSPLHF
TRBV6-1	TRBJ2-2	once	-	TGTGCCAGCAGTGAATCACAGGTGGGATCCACCGGGGAGCTGTTTTTT	CASSESQVGSTGELFF
TRBV6-5	TRBJ1-1	many	-	TGTGCCAGCAGTTACTATCGACAGGCGAGGACTGAAGCTTTCTTT	CASSYYRQARTEAFF
TRBV6-5	TRBJ1-6	-	-	TGTGCCAGCAGTTACTCGATTGCAGAAGGCGGCTCACCCCTCCACTTT	CASSYSIAEGGSPLHF
TRBV18	TRBJ2-5	once	TRBD1	TGTGCCAGCTCACCCATAACAACGGACAGGGTGAGAGAGACCCAGTACTTC	CASSPITTDRVRETQYF
TRBV12-1	TRBJ2-1	many	-	TGTGCCAGCAGCTTTGACGGACTAGCGGTTAACAATGAGCAGTTCTTC	CASSFDGLAVNNEQFF
TRBV2	TRBJ1-4	-	TRBD1	TGTGCCAGCAGTGGACAGGGGGAGAAACTGTTTTTT	CASSGQGEKLFF
TRBV5-1	TRBJ2-2	-	TRBD1	TGCGCCAGCAGCCTGGGACAGGGGAACACCGGGGAGCTGTTTTTT	CASSLGQGNTGELFF
TRBV5-1	TRBJ2-6	-	-	TGCGCCAGCAGCCCGGGGGTCTCTGGGGCCAACGTCCTGACTTTC	CASSPGVSGANVLTF
TRBV5-1	TRBJ2-2	-	TRBD1	TGCGCCAGCAGCTTGGAGGGCAGGGGGCGAGGAGGTACCGGGGAGCTGTTTTTT	CASSLEGRGRGGTGELFF
TRBV11-2	TRBJ2-5	-	-	TGTGCCAGCAGCTTACGTACAGCGGGTCAAGAGACCCAGTACTTC	CASSLRTAGQETQYF
TRBV2	TRBJ1-1	-	-	TGTGCCAGCAGTGCTTATGTCTCTGAAGCTTTCTTT	CASSAYVSEAFF